This T cell receptor beta chain was identified during a study of identifying expanded T cells in peripheral blood. Produced via immunoSEQ multiplex PCR; TCRdb's table is partial and in-frame only. The sample contains 100,000 to 150,000 clones, 75% to 90% of which appear only once. Healthy donors had no documented immune events, such as infections, while sampled. General study results and limits: Roughly two-week clone count variance significantly increased as total template count grew. Differentially abundant clones: about 1.1 between replicates, about 16 at two to three weeks, 19 to 20 at four.

Germline CDR1 and CDR2: SQVTM and ANQGSEA. V dropped 0 bases and J dropped 2 bases, with 7 bases sitting between them. The length of the CDR3 is 13 residues. As for this clone: What it binds is unknown.

This rearrangement joins TRBV29-1 to TRBJ1-2, with D tentatively TRBD1 (6 bases). Material for sequencing was blood. The clonotype comes from a person between 18 and 75 years old in good health. As DNA, the CDR3 is TGCAGCGTTGAAGAAACAGGGAACTATGGCTACACCTTC. Translation gives CSVEETGNYGYTF.